This T cell receptor beta chain appears in the sequencing data of a study of blood T cell repertoires in COVID-19. In the study overall: T cells, B-cell-depleted T cells, or PBMCs provided the cDNA or gDNA that served as material.

The CDR3 extends over 15 amino acids. Germline CDR1 and CDR2: SGHRS and YFSETQ. Trimming shortened V by 4 bases and J by 6 bases, and 14 bases separated the two germline ends. In the original analysis: Estimates of nucleated cell counts were drawn from the amplification of reference gene primers. Generated by immunoSEQ multiplex PCR, the TCRdb table keeps only in-frame clones and is missing some. V, J and clone size derive from that table, while D and trimming were established from the DNA sequence. The sample consists of around 58,000 clones, approximately 90% of them appearing once. The rearrangement uses TRBV5-1 and TRBJ1-6; D not certain. The sample comprised peripheral blood. This TCR was sampled from a human donor with active COVID-19. The donor label of this sample is uncertain. CDR3 region: CASSPPGGSNSPLHF. CDR3 sequence (DNA): TGCGCCAGCAGCCCTCCGGGAGGAAGTAATTCACCCCTCCACTTT.